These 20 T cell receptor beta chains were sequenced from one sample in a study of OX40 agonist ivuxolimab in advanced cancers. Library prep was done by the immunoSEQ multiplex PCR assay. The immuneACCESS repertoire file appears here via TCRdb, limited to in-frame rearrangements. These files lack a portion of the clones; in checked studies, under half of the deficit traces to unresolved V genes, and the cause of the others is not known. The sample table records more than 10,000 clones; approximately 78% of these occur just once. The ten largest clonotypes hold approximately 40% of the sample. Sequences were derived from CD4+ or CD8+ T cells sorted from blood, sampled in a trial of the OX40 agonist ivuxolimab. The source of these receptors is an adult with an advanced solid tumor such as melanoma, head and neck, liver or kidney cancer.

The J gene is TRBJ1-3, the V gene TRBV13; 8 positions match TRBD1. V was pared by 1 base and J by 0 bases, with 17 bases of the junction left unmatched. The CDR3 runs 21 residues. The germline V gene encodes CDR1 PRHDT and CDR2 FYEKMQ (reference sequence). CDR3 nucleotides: TGTGCCAGCAGCTTAGAGGGACAGGCACTCGAAGGCTCTCTCTCTGGAAACACCATATATTTT. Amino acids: CASSLEGQALEGSLSGNTIYF.

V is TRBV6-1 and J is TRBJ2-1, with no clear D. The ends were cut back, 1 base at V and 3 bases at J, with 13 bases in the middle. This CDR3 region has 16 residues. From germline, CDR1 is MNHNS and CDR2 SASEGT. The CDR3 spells CASSEEPRYIYNEQFF. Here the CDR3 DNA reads TGTGCCAGCAGTGAAGAGCCCCGATACATCTACAATGAGCAGTTCTTC.

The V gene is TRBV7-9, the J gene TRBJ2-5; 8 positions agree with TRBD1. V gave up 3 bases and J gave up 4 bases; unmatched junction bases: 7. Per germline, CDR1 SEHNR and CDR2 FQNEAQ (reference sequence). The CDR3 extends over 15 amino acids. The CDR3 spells CASSLVGGQGETQYF. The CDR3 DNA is TGTGCCAGCAGCTTGGTTGGAGGACAGGGAGAGACCCAGTACTTC.

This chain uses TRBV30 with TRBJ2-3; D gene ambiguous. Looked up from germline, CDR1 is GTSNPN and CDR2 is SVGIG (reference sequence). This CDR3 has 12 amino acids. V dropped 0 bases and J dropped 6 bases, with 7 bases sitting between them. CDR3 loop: CAWSVGADTQYF. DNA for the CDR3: TGTGCCTGGAGTGTCGGTGCGGATACGCAGTATTTT.

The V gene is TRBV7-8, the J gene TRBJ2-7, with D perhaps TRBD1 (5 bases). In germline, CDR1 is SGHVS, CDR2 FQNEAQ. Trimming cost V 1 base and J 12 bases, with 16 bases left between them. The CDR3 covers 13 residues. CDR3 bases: TGTGCCAGCAGCTTAGTAGTTTTGGGGCTGGGGTACTTC. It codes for CASSLVVLGLGYF.

The CDR3 region is CASSPHEQYF. The CDR3 DNA reads TGTGCCAGCAGCCCCCACGAGCAGTACTTC. The chain is built from TRBV5-4 and TRBJ2-5, with D uncertain. The J call could be wrong; TRBJ2-7 is a better fit for the DNA end. The CDR3 contains 10 residues. Germline V gene data show CDR1 as SGHNT and CDR2 as YYREEE (reference sequence).

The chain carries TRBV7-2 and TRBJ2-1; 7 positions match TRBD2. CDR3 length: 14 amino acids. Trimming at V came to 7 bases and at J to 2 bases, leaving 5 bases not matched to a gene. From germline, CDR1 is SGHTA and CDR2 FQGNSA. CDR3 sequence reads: CASTSSGPYNEQFF. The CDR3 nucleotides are TGTGCCAGCACCTCTAGCGGACCCTACAATGAGCAGTTCTTC. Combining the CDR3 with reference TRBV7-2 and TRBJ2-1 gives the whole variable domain GAGVSQSPSNKVTEKGKDVELRCDPISGHTALYWYRQSLGQGLEFLIYFQGNSAPDKSGLPSDRFSAERTGGSVSTLTIQRTQQEDSAVYLCASTSSGPYNEQFFGPGTRLTVL.

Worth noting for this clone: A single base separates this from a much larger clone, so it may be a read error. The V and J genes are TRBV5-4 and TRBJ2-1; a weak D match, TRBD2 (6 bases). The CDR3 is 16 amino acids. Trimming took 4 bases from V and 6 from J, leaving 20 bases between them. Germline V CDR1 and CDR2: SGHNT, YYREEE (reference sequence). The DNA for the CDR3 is TGTGCCAGCAGCACGGGAGCGTTGTTTCGGGCCAATGAGCAGTTCTTC. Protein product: CASSTGALFRANEQFF. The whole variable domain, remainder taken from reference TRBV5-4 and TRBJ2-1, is ETGVTQSPTHLIKTRGQQVTLRCSSQSGHNTVSWYQQALGQGPQFIFQYYREEENGRGNFPPRFSGLQFPNYSSELNVNALELDDSALYLCASSTGALFRANEQFFGPGTRLTVL.

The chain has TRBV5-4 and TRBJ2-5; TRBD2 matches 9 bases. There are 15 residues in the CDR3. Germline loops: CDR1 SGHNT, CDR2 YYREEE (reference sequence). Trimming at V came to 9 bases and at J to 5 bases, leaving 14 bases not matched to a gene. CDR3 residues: CAIDLGREGQETQYF. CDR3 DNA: TGTGCCATCGATTTAGGGCGGGAGGGCCAGGAGACCCAGTACTTC.

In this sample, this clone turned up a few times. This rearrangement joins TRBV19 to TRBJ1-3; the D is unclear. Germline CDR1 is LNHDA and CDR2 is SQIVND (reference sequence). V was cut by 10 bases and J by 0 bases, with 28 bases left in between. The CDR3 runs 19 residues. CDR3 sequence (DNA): TGTGCCACTGCGAGGGATAGTGGAGGACTTATACTCTCTGGAAACACCATATATTTT. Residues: CATARDSGGLILSGNTIYF.

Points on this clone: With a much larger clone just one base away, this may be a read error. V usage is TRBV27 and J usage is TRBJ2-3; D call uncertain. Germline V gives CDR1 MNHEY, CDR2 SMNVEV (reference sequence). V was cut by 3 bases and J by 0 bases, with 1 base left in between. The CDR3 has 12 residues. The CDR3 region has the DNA TGTGCCAGCAGTTTTAGCACAGATACGCAGTATTTT. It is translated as CASSFSTDTQYF.

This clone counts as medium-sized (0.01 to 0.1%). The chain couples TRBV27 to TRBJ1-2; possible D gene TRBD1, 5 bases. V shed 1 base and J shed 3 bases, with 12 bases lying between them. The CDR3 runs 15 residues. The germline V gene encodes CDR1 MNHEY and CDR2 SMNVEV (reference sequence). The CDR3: CASSLYAGGDYGYTF. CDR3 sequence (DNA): TGTGCCAGCAGTTTATATGCGGGGGGAGACTATGGCTACACCTTC.

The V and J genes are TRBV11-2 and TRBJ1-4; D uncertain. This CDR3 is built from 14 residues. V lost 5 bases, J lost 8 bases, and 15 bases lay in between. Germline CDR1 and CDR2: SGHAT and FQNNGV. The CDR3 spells CASSPRRGWEKLFF. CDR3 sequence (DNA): TGTGCCAGCAGCCCAAGGCGAGGTTGGGAAAAACTGTTTTTT.

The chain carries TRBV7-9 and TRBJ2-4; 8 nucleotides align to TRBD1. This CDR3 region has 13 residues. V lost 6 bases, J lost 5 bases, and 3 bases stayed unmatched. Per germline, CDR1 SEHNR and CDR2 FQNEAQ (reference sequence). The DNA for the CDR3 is TGTGCCAGCAGACCGGGACAGGAAAACATTCAGTACTTC. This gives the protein CASRPGQENIQYF.

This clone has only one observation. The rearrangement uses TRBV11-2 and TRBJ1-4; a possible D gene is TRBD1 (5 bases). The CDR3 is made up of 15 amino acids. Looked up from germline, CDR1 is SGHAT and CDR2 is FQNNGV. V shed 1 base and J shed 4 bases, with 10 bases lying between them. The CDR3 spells CASSLVGGFNEKLFF. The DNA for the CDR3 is TGTGCCAGCAGCTTAGTTGGGGGATTTAATGAAAAACTGTTTTTT.

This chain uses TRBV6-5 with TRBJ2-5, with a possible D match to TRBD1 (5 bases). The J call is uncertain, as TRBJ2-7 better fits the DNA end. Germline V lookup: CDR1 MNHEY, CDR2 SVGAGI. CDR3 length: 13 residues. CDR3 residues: CASSPSAGYEQYF. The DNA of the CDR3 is TGTGCCAGCAGTCCCTCAGCAGGGTACGAGCAGTACTTC.

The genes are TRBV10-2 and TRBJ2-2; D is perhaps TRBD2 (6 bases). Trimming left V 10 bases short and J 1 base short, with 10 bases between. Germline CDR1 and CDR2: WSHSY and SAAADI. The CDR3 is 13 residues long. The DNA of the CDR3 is TGCGCCACAAGACTAGAGAACACCGGGGAGCTGTTTTTT. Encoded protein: CATRLENTGELFF.

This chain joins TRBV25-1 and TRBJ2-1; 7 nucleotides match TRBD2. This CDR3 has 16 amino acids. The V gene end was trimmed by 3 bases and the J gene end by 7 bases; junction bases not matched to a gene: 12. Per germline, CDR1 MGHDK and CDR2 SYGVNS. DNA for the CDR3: TGTGCCAGCAGTGAGGACTGGGGGAGGGCCCAGAATGAGCAGTTCTTC. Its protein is CASSEDWGRAQNEQFF. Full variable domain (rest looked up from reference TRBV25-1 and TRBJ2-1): EADIYQTPRYLVIGTGKKITLECSQTMGHDKMYWYQQDPGMELHLIHYSYGVNSTEKGDLSSESTVSRIRTEHFPLTLESARPSHTSQYLCASSEDWGRAQNEQFFGPGTRLTVL.

This CDR3 reads CASSIEGPPGTEAFF. In DNA, the CDR3 is TGTGCCAGTAGTATCGAGGGACCGCCGGGCACTGAAGCTTTCTTT. This chain connects TRBV19 to TRBJ1-1; the D gene is possibly TRBD1 (5 bases). The CDR3 sequence is 15 residues long. Trimming removed 3 bases from V and 4 bases from J, with 15 bases in between. From germline, CDR1 is LNHDA and CDR2 SQIVND (reference sequence).

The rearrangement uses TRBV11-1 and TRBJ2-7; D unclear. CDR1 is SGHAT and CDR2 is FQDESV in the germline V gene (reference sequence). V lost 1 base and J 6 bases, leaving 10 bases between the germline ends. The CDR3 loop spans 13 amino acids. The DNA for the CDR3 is TGTGCCAGCAGCTTAGGCGACCTTAGCGAGCAGTACTTC. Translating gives CASSLGDLSEQYF.